In this sample, the clone carrying this TCR beta chain turned up many times. The target antigen is unknown. This sample stems from a study of blood T cells in healthy people across ages. Study-wide findings and caveats: Diversity figures derived from one million T cells were judged to underestimate the true value. There was a strong correlation between TCR beta diversity and naive T cell percentage.

The CDR3 length is 13 residues. V lost 2 bases and J lost 6, with 14 bases in between. Germline lookup yields CDR1 SQVTM and CDR2 ANQGSEA. A second PCR, run for roughly 7 to 11 cycles, used a sample-barcoded 5' primer plus a J-beta primer mix. Per-sample output comprised a minimum of 2.5 million paired-end reads containing CDR3. TCRdb used MiXCR to reprocess the 5' RACE reads, holding one entry per CDR3 protein. The repertoire holds 1.5 million to 2 million distinct CDR3 sequences, with about 50% as singletons. This chain joins TRBV29-1 and TRBJ2-7, with D possibly matching TRBD1 (5 bases). The sample taken for sequencing was blood. This sequence originates from a woman aged 40-49 years in good health. The CDR3 region is CSVETGDGGEQYF. The DNA of the CDR3 is TGCAGCGTTGAAACAGGCGACGGCGGCGAGCAGTACTTC.